The entry below describes one T cell receptor (beta chain). In the same sample, other DNA sequences code for this CDR3. This CDR3 is built from 13 residues. Germline-derived CDR1 and CDR2 are SGHRS and YFSETQ. V gave up 5 bases and J gave up 5 bases, with 13 bases separating them. Source study methods: Reference gene primer amplification yielded estimated nucleated cell counts. Sequencing was performed with immunoSEQ multiplex PCR; in TCRdb, only in-frame clones are kept and a portion is missing. The V and J calls and clone size were taken over from that table, and D and trimming were inferred from the DNA. Of 65,000 to 85,000 clones listed, 65% to 85% are singletons. This sample is part of a study of blood T cell repertoires in COVID-19. Looking at the study overall: Samples of COVID-19 (acute and convalescent) were obtained from the United States, Italy and Spain. T cells, B-cell-depleted T cells, or PBMCs provided the cDNA or gDNA that served as material.

The chain employs TRBV5-1 and TRBJ2-5; weak D call: TRBD2 (7 bases). The clonotype comes from a man aged 45-60 years with active COVID-19. Material for sequencing was peripheral blood. CDR3 DNA: TGCGCCAGCAGTAGGGGGGGTGAGGAGACCCAGTACTTC. Translating gives CASSRGGEETQYF.